This entry is about one T cell receptor (beta chain). No antigen is known for it. This entry comes from a study of CXCR3-negative and CXCR3-positive naive CD8 T cells. Study-wide points: Cryopreserved cells partially lost CXCR3 expression, and fresh PBMCs were used in most assays.

Each CD8+ T cell subset was flow-sorted in triplicate. Every sort contained about 310,000 cells. Libraries of TRB cDNA were made by 5' RACE and carried UMIs. From the 5' RACE reads, TCRdb lists one entry per CDR3 protein and no DNA. This table holds roughly 71,000 distinct CDR3 sequences. This CDR3 is 15 amino acids long. In germline, CDR1 is MDHEN, CDR2 SYDVKM. This clonotype originated in a human donor in good health. Some clones in this sample may be carry-over from other donors' samples. The sample was naive CXCR3- CD8+ T cells from blood. The sample's subset: CD45RO-CCR7+CD27+CD95- naive CD8+ T cells lacking CXCR3 (TNR3-). V and J are TRBV28 and TRBJ2-5. The CDR3 sequence: CASRASIGDQETQYF.